Given below is one T cell receptor (beta chain) in context. This record comes from a study of response to subunit inactivated influenza vaccine. J was trimmed by 3 bases and V by 6 bases; bases with no gene match: 7. This CDR3 region has 15 residues. Germline V CDR1 and CDR2: ENHRY, SYGVKD. TCRdb itself ran the RT-PCR reads through MiXCR, one entry per CDR3 protein. The repertoire holds some 500,000 distinct CDR3 sequences, with roughly 13% as singletons. This specimen consisted of PBMCs from blood, obtained more than 35 days after vaccination. The TCR sequence derives from a man aged 50 to 60 who received an inactivated influenza vaccine. The genes are TRBV10-3 and TRBJ2-2; 7 nucleotides line up with TRBD1. The CDR3 bases are TGTGCCATCAGACGCATTGACAGGGACACCGGGGAGCTGTTTTTT. This gives the protein CAIRRIDRDTGELFF.